The present TCR beta chain was sequenced within a study of beta chain features in type 1 diabetes listed by TCRdb under 2018. General notes on the study: Patients and healthy donors did not differ in mean age, gender distribution, total cell number or subset yield. A total of some 100,000,000 sorted cells were examined across all samples, and the number of cells per subset was strongly correlated with RNA yield. The study compared the TCRB repertoires of sorted circulating CD4+ T cell subsets in recently diagnosed type 1 diabetes patients with those in matched healthy donors. Regulatory and stem cell-like memory subsets were obtained from only 8 patients and roughly eight healthy donors, while naive and central memory subsets were obtained from all 30 or so donors.

The entire isolated RNA was reverse transcribed using the High Capacity cDNA Reverse Transcription Kit, and thus expressed TCRB transcripts were sequenced. Deep immunoSEQ sequencing was performed on naive, central memory and regulatory T cell samples, with an average of approximately 3.9 million total reads per sample. Sorted cells were lysed in RLT buffer and RNA was extracted with DNase-treated RNeasy Micro or Mini kits, depending on cell number. To prevent cross-contamination, each cell subset was processed individually, whereas patient and healthy donor samples were processed jointly. The immunoSEQ multiplex PCR was used to amplify TCRB sequences from cDNA, generating 87-bp fragments that spanned the CDR3 region. Sequencing of the amplicons was performed on the Illumina HiSeq platform. From the authors' description of their analysis: Synthetic template baselines were used to correct PCR bias computationally, reads within Hamming distance 2 were collapsed, and singletons that could not be merged were discarded. Reads were aligned to IMGT to assign V, D and J genes, CDR3 length, and insertions or deletions at six rearrangement sites. Within each subset, clonotype counts were normalized to the number of sorted cells before true diversity and Gini coefficients were calculated with the tcR R package. Repertoire sharing was quantified using the overlap coefficient calculated on TCRB nucleotide sequences. Out-of-frame TCRB sequences from naive cells were analyzed to stand in for the pre-selection repertoire. In TCRdb, the immuneACCESS table is reduced to in-frame sequences with V and J assigned. These tables do not hold every clone; where another copy was compared, an unresolved V gene accounts for under half, and the others remain unexplained. That table is the source of V, J and clone size, and D and trimming were worked out from the DNA. The table for this sample lists more than 300,000 clones; 10% to 15% of them were counted only once. Clones ranked in the top ten supply 0.015% to 0.02% of the sample.

Each donor gave one peripheral blood draw, averaging about 100 mL, which was collected into heparinised tubes. A BD FACSAria II and a panel including CD45RO, CCR7, CD25, CD127, CD95 and CD27 were used to sort naive, central memory, regulatory and stem cell-like memory CD4+ T cells. Purity was above 98% for every sorted population. Right away, PBMCs were isolated by Lymphoprep density gradient centrifugation and were stained directly, with no culture step. To minimize batch effects, samples were stained and sorted in pairs, one healthy donor with one patient per experiment. The CDR3 spans 10 residues, from the cysteine through the phenylalanine. Only the CDR3 DNA stays, 30 bases, in frame from base 1. The trim is 6 bases for V and 9 bases for J, with a gap of 11 bases between the germline ends. As encoded in the germline V gene (reference sequence), CDR1 is DFQATT while CDR2 is SNEGSKA. As concerns this clone: The specificity of this receptor is unknown. No base quality information exists; no much larger clone differs at one position.

What the study reported, not specific to this receptor: The naive, central memory and regulatory TCRB repertoires appeared to resemble one another more closely among patients than among healthy donors. Shorter templates might have been favored by PCR, but patient and control samples were amplified and corrected together, so both groups would have been affected equally by any skew. Because small numbers of individuals were included in the HLA sub-analyses, any influence of HLA type on TCRB rearrangement was left unresolved. Fewer insertions and more nucleotide deletions at VDJ recombination sites were observed in patients with type 1 diabetes, implying thymic rearrangement abnormalities. Because cDNA was sequenced instead of genomic DNA, highly expressing activated cells could be over-represented, though the groups showed no difference in activation or CD3 levels. Type 1 diabetes patients showed a moderate but significant shortening of TCRB CDR3 length in all four CD4+ subsets.

Sequencing was carried out using naive CD4+ T cells from blood. This sample's cell subset or site label indicates: true naive CD4+ T cells. The TCR originated in a man aged 18 to 30 in good health. In this chain, TRBV20-1 is recombined with TRBJ1-2; a weak D assignment points to TRBD1 (6 bases agree). The CDR3 reads CSANRERYTF. The nucleotide sequence is TGCAGTGCCAACAGGGAACGCTACACCTTC.